This entry describes one TCR beta chain. A second PCR, run for about 7 to 12 cycles, used a sample-barcoded 5' primer plus a J-beta primer mix. TCRdb independently ran MiXCR on the 5' RACE reads; one entry per CDR3 protein. The sample contains about 500,000 distinct CDR3 sequences, about 24% of which appear only once. This sample was taken from a study of blood T cells in healthy people across ages. Trimming took 0 bases from V and 6 from J, leaving 12 bases between them. The germline CDR1 and CDR2 sequences are LGHNA and YSLEER. CDR3 length: 16 residues. The sample was also linked to a second study, of T cells of mothers and their children.

V and J are TRBV4-3 and TRBJ1-6; no clear D. Input material: blood. The origin of this receptor is a boy between 10 and 17 years old in good health. The CDR3 sequence: CASSQEVGSSNSPLHF. The CDR3 nucleotides are TGCGCCAGCAGCCAAGAAGTGGGATCGAGTAATTCACCCCTCCACTTT.